The rows below give T cell receptor beta chains drawn from one sample of a study of shared clonotypes between healthy human individuals. Libraries were prepared by immunoSEQ multiplex PCR; TCRdb keeps only in-frame clonotypes and omits some of them. The sample shows 2 million to 2.5 million clones, more than 85% of them seen only once. The sample taken for sequencing was naive CD4+ T cells from PBMCs. These receptors were taken from a man aged 18 to 30 in good health. Some clones in this sample may be carry-over from other donors' samples. The CDR3 runs from the conserved cysteine through the conserved F or W. D genes are given only for firm matches. Some rows mark clone size as missing; the rest say once, few, many or name a class of expanded clone.

clone size	V gene	J gene	D gene	CDR3 protein	CDR3 DNA
once	TRBV7-8	TRBJ2-5	-	CASSLMGLGETQYF	TGTGCCAGCAGCTTAATGGGACTGGGGGAGACCCAGTACTTC
-	TRBV6-1	TRBJ1-2	TRBD1	CASATGTDLRRYTF	TGTGCCAGCGCTACAGGGACAGACCTCCGCCGCTACACCTTC
-	TRBV2	TRBJ2-3	-	CASSEEGRDTQYF	TGTGCCAGCAGTGAAGAGGGCCGCGATACGCAGTATTTT
-	TRBV9	TRBJ2-7	-	CASSPTTGPYEQYF	TGTGCCAGCAGCCCTACGACAGGTCCCTACGAGCAGTACTTC
-	TRBV4-1	TRBJ1-6	-	CASSQDISGSHPNSPLHF	TGCGCCAGCAGCCAAGATATCTCGGGCAGCCATCCGAATTCACCCCTCCACTTT
-	TRBV5-4	TRBJ1-2	TRBD1	CASSPKDRGVYGYTF	TGTGCCAGCAGCCCGAAGGACAGGGGGGTCTATGGCTACACCTTC
-	TRBV28	TRBJ2-4	TRBD2	CASSFPGVAGGLNIQYF	TGTGCCAGCAGTTTTCCCGGTGTAGCGGGAGGGTTAAACATTCAGTACTTC
-	TRBV7-9	TRBJ2-2	-	CASSPRRPTGELFF	TGTGCCAGCAGCCCCCGTCGGCCTACCGGGGAGCTGTTTTTT
-	TRBV7-3	TRBJ2-5	-	CASSDLGAGGPQYF	TGTGCCAGCAGCGACTTGGGGGCGGGCGGTCCCCAGTACTTC
-	TRBV25-1	TRBJ2-2	-	CASSGFIGSSGELFF	TGTGCCAGCAGTGGATTCATAGGATCGAGCGGGGAGCTGTTTTTT
once	TRBV11-1	TRBJ1-1	-	CASSRRRGILTEAFF	TGTGCCAGCAGCCGTCGACGGGGCATCCTGACTGAAGCTTTCTTT
-	TRBV28	TRBJ2-3	TRBD2	CASSDPGLVRGTDTQYF	TGTGCCAGCAGCGACCCGGGACTAGTAAGGGGCACAGATACGCAGTATTTT
-	TRBV27	TRBJ2-4	-	CASSERQENIQYF	TGTGCCAGCAGTGAAAGACAGGAAAACATTCAGTACTTC
-	TRBV7-9	TRBJ1-1	TRBD1	CASNRTGSTEAFF	TGTGCCAGCAACCGGACAGGGAGCACTGAAGCTTTCTTT
-	TRBV2	TRBJ2-7	TRBD2	CASSETLPLLAGSSYEQYF	TGTGCCAGCAGTGAAACCCTCCCCCTACTAGCGGGAAGCTCCTACGAGCAGTACTTC
-	TRBV30	TRBJ2-1	TRBD2	CAWSASGLARANEQFF	TGTGCCTGGAGTGCCTCGGGACTAGCGCGGGCCAATGAGCAGTTCTTC
once	TRBV27	TRBJ2-5	TRBD2	CASRGLRAGGRLTQYF	TGTGCCAGCAGGGGTTTAAGAGCGGGAGGGCGCTTGACCCAGTACTTC
-	TRBV7-2	TRBJ1-4	TRBD1	CASSLVGQGQEKLFF	TGTGCCAGCAGCTTAGTTGGACAGGGGCAGGAAAAACTGTTTTTT
-	TRBV5-1	TRBJ2-5	-	CASSPDNPQETQYF	TGCGCCAGCAGCCCGGACAATCCTCAAGAGACCCAGTACTTC
-	TRBV27	TRBJ2-6	TRBD1	CASSLFGTGVYSGANVLTF	TGTGCCAGCAGTTTATTCGGGACAGGGGTGTACTCTGGGGCCAACGTCCTGACTTTC
-	TRBV14	TRBJ2-3	TRBD1	CASSPPGQGGRADTQYF	TGTGCCAGCAGCCCACCCGGACAGGGGGGCCGAGCAGATACGCAGTATTTT
once	TRBV7-8	TRBJ2-5	-	CASSLGDWRGGRETQYF	TGTGCCAGCAGCTTAGGGGATTGGAGGGGGGGACGGGAGACCCAGTACTTC
-	TRBV2	TRBJ2-1	TRBD2	CASDKAPGLEKFF	TGTGCCAGCGACAAAGCACCGGGACTAGAAAAGTTCTTC
-	TRBV9	TRBJ2-1	TRBD2	CASSVGSQTYAGAYNEQFF	TGTGCCAGCAGCGTAGGGTCTCAGACCTACGCGGGAGCCTACAATGAGCAGTTCTTC
-	TRBV7-9	TRBJ2-1	-	CASSPSGNEQFF	TGTGCCAGCAGCCCATCAGGGAATGAGCAGTTCTTC
-	TRBV13	TRBJ2-2	TRBD2	CASSAGLAGVVTGELFF	TGTGCCAGCAGCGCGGGACTAGCGGGAGTAGTCACCGGGGAGCTGTTTTTT
-	TRBV7-8	TRBJ1-5	-	CASSSRGNQPQHF	TGTGCCAGCAGCTCCCGGGGCAATCAGCCCCAGCATTTT
-	TRBV9	TRBJ2-1	TRBD1	CASSLTGGPYNEQFF	TGTGCCAGCAGCTTAACAGGGGGCCCCTACAATGAGCAGTTCTTC
-	TRBV7-3	TRBJ2-1	TRBD2	CASSQPGGRAYNEQFF	TGTGCCAGCAGCCAACCCGGCGGGAGGGCTTACAATGAGCAGTTCTTC
-	TRBV5-1	TRBJ2-7	TRBD1	CASSVAGQGVEQYF	TGCGCCAGCAGTGTGGCCGGACAGGGGGTCGAGCAGTACTTC
-	TRBV9	TRBJ2-7	-	CASSVGRESSYEQYF	TGTGCCAGCAGCGTAGGGCGGGAAAGCTCCTACGAGCAGTACTTC
-	TRBV2	TRBJ2-1	TRBD2	CASSEAQLAGGQNEQFF	TGTGCCAGCAGTGAAGCTCAACTAGCGGGAGGGCAAAATGAGCAGTTCTTC
-	TRBV30	TRBJ2-1	TRBD2	CAWSGGRAVNEQFF	TGTGCCTGGAGTGGCGGGAGGGCCGTCAATGAGCAGTTCTTC
-	TRBV29-1	TRBJ2-1	TRBD2	CSGGGLIAEQFF	TGCAGCGGGGGGGGACTAATCGCTGAGCAGTTCTTC
few	TRBV28	TRBJ1-1	-	CASSTLNTEAFF	TGTGCCAGCAGTACACTGAACACTGAAGCTTTCTTT
-	TRBV7-2	TRBJ2-1	-	CASSPLVDEQFF	TGTGCCAGCAGCCCCCTCGTCGATGAGCAGTTCTTC
-	TRBV7-9	TRBJ2-1	-	CASSLVGTLYNEQFF	TGTGCCAGCAGCTTAGTGGGGACCCTATACAATGAGCAGTTCTTC
-	TRBV4-1	TRBJ2-7	-	CASSQEDTQQGYEQYF	TGCGCCAGCAGCCAAGAAGACACCCAGCAAGGTTACGAGCAGTACTTC
-	TRBV5-8	TRBJ1-2	-	CASSLEWGAGYGYTF	TGTGCCAGCAGCCTCGAGTGGGGGGCTGGCTATGGCTACACCTTC
-	TRBV15	TRBJ2-3	-	CATSRGTTDTQYF	TGTGCCACCAGCAGAGGAACCACAGATACGCAGTATTTT
-	TRBV9	TRBJ2-5	-	CASSVEGRQETQYF	TGTGCCAGCAGCGTAGAGGGCCGACAAGAGACCCAGTACTTC
-	TRBV6-1	TRBJ2-5	TRBD1	CASSPPGQGAETQYF	TGTGCCAGCAGTCCTCCGGGACAGGGGGCAGAGACCCAGTACTTC
-	TRBV7-9	TRBJ2-5	TRBD1	CASSLYPDREDGETQYF	TGTGCCAGCAGCCTATACCCGGACAGGGAGGATGGAGAGACCCAGTACTTC
-	TRBV28	TRBJ2-7	TRBD2	CASSGAGGPGPYEQYF	TGTGCCAGCAGTGGGGCGGGAGGGCCTGGGCCCTACGAGCAGTACTTC
-	TRBV29-1	TRBJ2-7	TRBD2	CSVLGAGAYEQYF	TGCAGCGTTCTGGGCGCGGGGGCCTACGAGCAGTACTTC
once	TRBV18	TRBJ2-7	TRBD1	CASSRGTGGDEQYF	TGTGCCAGCTCACGGGGGACAGGGGGCGACGAGCAGTACTTC
-	TRBV5-4	TRBJ2-5	-	CASSTTGLGETQYF	TGTGCCAGCAGCACGACCGGTTTAGGCGAGACCCAGTACTTC
-	TRBV21-1	TRBJ2-7	-	CASSTKTGGTYEQYF	TGTGCCAGCAGCACTAAGACAGGGGGCACCTACGAGCAGTACTTC
-	TRBV29-1	TRBJ1-2	-	CSVNPLYRGAGYGYTF	TGCAGCGTCAACCCGCTATATCGGGGGGCCGGCTATGGCTACACCTTC
-	TRBV28	TRBJ2-7	TRBD1	CASSVQGAGSYEQYF	TGTGCCAGCAGTGTCCAGGGGGCGGGCTCCTACGAGCAGTACTTC